This TCR beta chain was sequenced during a study of siplizumab effects on memory and regulatory T cells. Points from the study as a whole: An assignable phenotype, naive or memory, was missing from roughly 83-96% of proliferating CD4+ or CD8+ clones. Proof of suppressive function in proliferating Tregs from siplizumab cultures was not established.

Germline values: CDR1 SGDLS, CDR2 YYNGEE. Trimming took off 0 bases at V and 0 bases at J, with 7 bases between the two ends. CDR3 size: 14 residues. Assays covered roughly 10^5 TCR templates per sample. Libraries were prepared by immunoSEQ multiplex PCR; TCRdb keeps only in-frame clonotypes and omits some of them. The sample records some 120,000 clones, 93% being singletons. On this clone itself: Antigen unknown.

The sample was non-Treg CD4+ T cells sorted from blood. This sequence joins TRBV9 and TRBJ2-7; D not certain. The clonotype comes from a human donor in good health. In DNA form, the CDR3 reads TGTGCCAGCAGCGTAGAGTGGGTCTCCTACGAGCAGTACTTC. This encodes CASSVEWVSYEQYF.